What follows are 16 T cell receptor beta chains derived from one specimen sequenced in a study of technical replicates of blood from a few donors. Method: immunoSEQ multiplex PCR; TCRdb's copy keeps in-frame clones and lacks some. The sample records 66,000 or so clones, roughly 97% being singletons. The sequencing input was T cells isolated from PBMCs. These receptors originate from a human donor in good health.

The chain has TRBV6-5 and TRBJ1-1; 7 bases align to TRBD1. CDR3 length equals 11 residues. Unmatched junction bases numbered 4, after V lost 4 bases and J lost 11 bases. Looked up from germline, CDR1 is MNHEY and CDR2 is SVGAGI. In nucleotides, the CDR3 is TGTGCCAGCAGTTCGACAGGGCGGGCTTTCTTT. Its protein is CASSSTGRAFF.

V is TRBV7-9 and J is TRBJ1-4; 7 bases map to TRBD1. The germline V gene encodes CDR1 SEHNR and CDR2 FQNEAQ (reference sequence). CDR3 size: 14 residues. V lost 6 bases to trimming and J lost 5 bases; unmatched junction nucleotides: 6. As DNA, the CDR3 is TGTGCCAGCAGACGGGACAGTCACAATGAAAAACTGTTTTTT. Protein product: CASRRDSHNEKLFF.

The rearrangement uses TRBV7-7 and TRBJ2-5, with 7 bases matching TRBD2. Germline CDR1 SSHAT, CDR2 FNYEAQ (reference sequence). This CDR3 is built from 13 residues. CDR3: CASGGGLQETQYF. DNA for the CDR3: TGTGCTAGCGGTGGGGGACTACAAGAGACCCAGTACTTC.

The DNA of the CDR3 is TGCAGCGTTGAAGGTACAGGAATCTACGAGCAGTACTTC. Protein sequence: CSVEGTGIYEQYF. The chain recombines TRBV29-1 with TRBJ2-7; possible D gene TRBD1, 5 bases. The V and J ends lost 1 base and 3 bases respectively, with 10 bases between them. Germline-derived CDR1 and CDR2 are SQVTM and ANQGSEA. This CDR3 comprises 13 residues.

J is TRBJ2-7 and V is TRBV5-4; D possibly corresponds to TRBD1 (5 bases). The V end lost 2 bases, the J end lost 0 bases, and 18 bases lay between the germline ends. CDR3 size: 17 residues. Germline CDR1 is SGHNT and CDR2 is YYREEE (reference sequence). The CDR3 sequence is CASSFGLQGTSSYEQYF. The CDR3 nucleotides read TGTGCCAGCAGCTTTGGGCTTCAGGGAACCAGCTCCTACGAGCAGTACTTC.

The CDR3 region has the DNA TGTGCCAGCAGCCCGGGACAGGGTAAGGCCTACGAGCAGTACTTC. Translating it yields CASSPGQGKAYEQYF. This chain links TRBV7-9 with TRBJ2-7; TRBD1 aligns across 9 bases. The J segment lost 2 bases and the V segment lost 5 bases, leaving 7 bases of the junction unmatched. Germline-derived CDR1 and CDR2 are SEHNR and FQNEAQ (reference sequence). The CDR3 is 15 amino acids.

This chain links TRBV19 with TRBJ2-7; TRBD2 might be the D (5 bases). The V end was cut by 3 bases, the J end by 0 bases, with 6 bases between. This CDR3 is 13 amino acids long. Germline V CDR1 and CDR2: LNHDA, SQIVND (reference sequence). The CDR3 bases are TGTGCCAGTAGTATGGGGAGCTCCTACGAGCAGTACTTC. Translating gives CASSMGSSYEQYF.

The chain combines TRBV29-1 with TRBJ2-6, with 7 bases identical to TRBD1. Germline CDR1 reads SQVTM; CDR2 reads ANQGSEA. V shed 1 base and J 4 bases; nucleotides not matched to a gene: 4. This CDR3 contains 15 residues. CDR3 region: CSVEATGRGANVLTF. In nucleotides, the CDR3 is TGCAGCGTTGAAGCGACAGGGCGAGGGGCCAACGTCCTGACTTTC. The full variable domain, its missing parts supplied by reference TRBV29-1 and TRBJ2-6, is SAVISQKPSRDICQRGTSLTIQCQVDSQVTMMFWYRQQPGQSLTLIATANQGSEATYESGFVIDKFPISRPNLTFSTLTVSNMSPEDSSIYLCSVEATGRGANVLTFGAGSRLTVL.

This chain uses TRBV5-1 with TRBJ2-2, with D maybe TRBD2 (6 bases). V gave up 0 bases and J gave up 7 bases, with 16 bases separating them. CDR1 is SGHRS, CDR2 YFSETQ, per germline. CDR3 length: 16 amino acids. In nucleotides, the CDR3 is TGCGCCAGCAGCTTGGCGTCACGCGGGACGGGCGGGGAGCTGTTTTTT. Translating gives CASSLASRGTGGELFF.

V gene TRBV15 combines with J gene TRBJ2-3, with TRBD1 as a possible D gene (6 bases). The V and J ends lost 5 bases and 6 bases respectively, with 21 bases between them. Per the germline V gene, CDR1 is LNHNV and CDR2 is YYDKDF (reference sequence). The CDR3 loop spans 16 amino acids. The chain's CDR3 is CATSGQTGFQGDTQYF. The CDR3 DNA sequence: TGTGCCACCAGCGGCCAGACAGGTTTTCAGGGTGATACGCAGTATTTT. Supplemented by reference TRBV15 and TRBJ2-3, the full variable domain reads DAMVIQNPRYQVTQFGKPVTLSCSQTLNHNVMYWYQQKSSQAPKLLFHYYDKDFNNEADTPDNFQSRRPNTSFCFLDIRSPGLGDTAMYLCATSGQTGFQGDTQYFGPGTRLTVL.

This rearrangement joins TRBV4-1 to TRBJ2-5, with 10 bases identical to TRBD2. The CDR3 is 14 residues long. J gave up 2 bases and V 7 bases, and 4 bases lay outside the gene matches. The germline CDR1 and CDR2 sequences are MGHRA and YSYEKL. The CDR3 loop is CASTSSGGQETQYF. CDR3 DNA: TGCGCCAGCACATCTAGCGGGGGACAAGAGACCCAGTACTTC.

The chain uses TRBV2 and TRBJ1-1, with D possibly TRBD1 on 5 matching bases. This CDR3 is built from 15 residues. Trimming stripped 7 bases from V and 2 bases from J, with 17 bases between. From germline, CDR1 is SNHLY and CDR2 FYNNEI. The chain's CDR3 is CASKGGWGPNTEAFF. Written as DNA, the CDR3 is TGTGCCAGCAAAGGAGGGTGGGGCCCTAACACTGAAGCTTTCTTT.

The chain is built from TRBV27 and TRBJ2-7; 8 nucleotides agree with TRBD1. The CDR3 consists of 17 residues. V trimming: 3 bases; J trimming: 3 bases; junction bases outside the gene matches: 13. Germline V gene data show CDR1 as MNHEY and CDR2 as SMNVEV (reference sequence). This CDR3 is CASSLDRAYPIVYEQYF. The DNA of the CDR3 is TGTGCCAGCAGTTTGGACAGGGCATACCCTATTGTCTACGAGCAGTACTTC.

The chain recombines TRBV6-6 with TRBJ2-1, with 11 bases fitting TRBD1. Trimming cost V 5 bases and J 2 bases; bases outside gene matches: 5. The CDR3 extends over 16 amino acids. Germline loops: CDR1 MNHNY, CDR2 SVGAGI (reference sequence). CDR3 bases: TGTGCCAGCAGTGCGGACAGGGGGCCTACCTACAATGAGCAGTTCTTC. Translated: CASSADRGPTYNEQFF.

The rearrangement joins TRBV7-9 to TRBJ2-3; D is perhaps TRBD2 (5 bases). The CDR3 has 16 amino acids. Germline loops: CDR1 SEHNR, CDR2 FQNEAQ (reference sequence). Trimming took off 1 base at V and 1 base at J, with 12 bases between the two ends. CDR3 loop: CASSLGSWGGTDTQYF. The CDR3 DNA reads as TGTGCCAGCAGCTTAGGTAGCTGGGGAGGCACAGATACGCAGTATTTT. Complete variable domain (other parts from reference TRBV7-9 and TRBJ2-3): DTGVSQNPRHKITKRGQNVTFRCDPISEHNRLYWYRQTLGQGPEFLTYFQNEAQLEKSRLLSDRFSAERPKGSFSTLEIQRTEQGDSAMYLCASSLGSWGGTDTQYFGPGTRLTVL.

The chain is built from TRBV4-1 and TRBJ2-7, with TRBD2 matching over 9 bases. V gave up 2 bases and J gave up 6 bases; unmatched junction bases: 8. Germline lookup yields CDR1 MGHRA and CDR2 YSYEKL. This CDR3 has 15 residues. The CDR3 DNA sequence: TGCGCCAGCAGCCAAACTAGCGGGTCCGGCAGCGAGCAGTACTTC. The encoded protein is CASSQTSGSGSEQYF.